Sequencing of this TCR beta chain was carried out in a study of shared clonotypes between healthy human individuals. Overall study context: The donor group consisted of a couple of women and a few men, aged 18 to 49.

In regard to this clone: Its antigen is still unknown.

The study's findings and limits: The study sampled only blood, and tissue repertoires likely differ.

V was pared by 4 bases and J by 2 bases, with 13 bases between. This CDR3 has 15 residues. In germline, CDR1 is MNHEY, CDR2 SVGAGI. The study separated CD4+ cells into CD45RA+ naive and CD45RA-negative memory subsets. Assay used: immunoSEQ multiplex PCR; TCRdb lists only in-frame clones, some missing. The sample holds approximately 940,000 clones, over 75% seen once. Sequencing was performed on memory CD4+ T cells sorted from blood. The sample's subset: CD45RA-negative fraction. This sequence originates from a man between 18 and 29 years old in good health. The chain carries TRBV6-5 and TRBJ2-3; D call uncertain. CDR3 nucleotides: TGTGCCAGCAGTTCTCCGACTGGTACCACAGATACGCAGTATTTT. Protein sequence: CASSSPTGTTDTQYF.